The 6 T cell receptor beta chains given below trace back to one sample, sequenced in a study of blood T cell repertoires in COVID-19. Some clones are missing from TCRdb's copy, which holds only in-frame ones; the method was immunoSEQ multiplex PCR. The repertoire has roughly 150,000 clones, 80% of them found once; the top ten carry 4.5% to 7.5%. Source material: PBMCs or T cells enriched from blood (not recorded which). These receptor sequences come from a man between 35 and 55 years old who had recovered from COVID-19.

V and J are TRBV5-1 and TRBJ1-2, with D unresolved. Germline V CDR1 and CDR2: SGHRS, YFSETQ. The CDR3 spans 13 residues. Trimming removed 3 bases at V and 5 bases at J, with 11 bases between. DNA of the CDR3: TGCGCCAGCAGCTCGAACGAGCCGTATGGCTACACCTTC. Residues: CASSSNEPYGYTF.

The V gene is TRBV3-1 (or the pseudogene TRBV3-2), the J gene TRBJ1-2; D uncertain. The germline V gene has CDR1 LGHDT and CDR2 YNNKEL (reference sequence). The CDR3 runs 12 residues. The V gene lost 0 bases and the J gene lost 10 bases, with 9 bases spanning the gap. The CDR3 DNA reads as TGTGCCAGCAGCCAAGATCGGGGATTCTACACCTTC. This gives the protein CASSQDRGFYTF.

The chain carries TRBV12-3 or TRBV12-4 and TRBJ2-3; no reliable D call. The CDR3 spans 11 residues. V was trimmed by 7 bases and J by 0 bases, leaving 2 bases between them. The CDR3 DNA sequence: TGTGCCAGCACTAGCACAGATACGCAGTATTTT. Encoded protein: CASTSTDTQYF.

V gene TRBV3-1 (or the pseudogene TRBV3-2) combines with J gene TRBJ2-3; D unresolved. There are 14 residues in the CDR3. Germline-derived CDR1 and CDR2 are LGHDT and YNNKEL (reference sequence). The ends were cut back, 1 base at V and 6 bases at J, with 11 bases in the middle. The CDR3 DNA reads as TGTGCCAGCAGCCAAGGGCCGACTTCGGATACGCAGTATTTT. It translates to CASSQGPTSDTQYF.

The rearrangement uses TRBV5-1 and TRBJ2-2; TRBD1 might be the D (6 bases). The length of the CDR3 is 15 residues. Germline assignment: CDR1 SGHRS and CDR2 YFSETQ. The V end lost 7 bases, the J end lost 3 bases, and 16 bases lay between the germline ends. The CDR3 DNA follows: TGCGCCAGCCGAAGGGGGATCCAAGACACCGGGGAGCTGTTTTTT. Protein sequence: CASRRGIQDTGELFF.

The CDR3 sequence is CASSYSAGELFF. The CDR3 DNA follows: TGTGCCAGCAGTTACTCGGCAGGGGAGCTGTTTTTT. The V gene is TRBV6-6, the J gene TRBJ2-2; D is undetermined. Germline-derived CDR1 and CDR2 are MNHNY and SVGAGI (reference sequence). V was shortened by 0 bases and J by 8 bases, with 4 bases between the two germline ends. This CDR3 is 12 amino acids long.